These T cell receptor beta chains were read from a single sample in a study of CD8 T cells in ankylosing spondylitis. TCRdb redid the calling of the 5' RACE reads with MiXCR, one entry per CDR3 protein. Among 200,000 to 250,000 distinct CDR3 sequences listed, 8% to 11% were seen once. The sequencing sample was made of blood, either unsorted or a sorted T cell fraction (not recorded which). The source of these receptors is a male donor with ankylosing spondylitis or in good health (not recorded which). Each CDR3 is given with its conserved first and last residue. The order of the fields is V gene, D gene, clone size, J gene, CDR3 DNA, CDR3 protein. D genes are given only for firm matches. Part of the rows lack a size; the others show once, few, many or a class for expanded clones.

TRBV12-3/TRBV12-4	.	many	TRBJ2-1	TGTGCCAGCAGTTTCGGTAATGAGCAGTTCTTC	CASSFGNEQFF
TRBV20-1	.	few	TRBJ2-5	TGCAGTGCTAGAGAGGCAGGGAGAAAGACCCAGTACTTC	CSAREAGRKTQYF
TRBV20-1	TRBD1	many	TRBJ2-7	TGCAGTGCTAGTAACAGGGGGCGAAGGGAGCAGTACTTC	CSASNRGRREQYF
TRBV7-9	TRBD1	few	TRBJ1-6	TGTGCCAGCAGCCGAGGAGTGGACAGGCAAAATTCACCCCTCCACTTT	CASSRGVDRQNSPLHF
TRBV7-3	.	few	TRBJ1-5	TGTGCCAGCAGCTTAGACGGAAGCCAGCCCCAGCATTTT	CASSLDGSQPQHF
TRBV11-2	.	few	TRBJ1-3	TGTGCCAGCAGCTTAGACAGTGGGCACTCTGGAAACACCATATATTTT	CASSLDSGHSGNTIYF
TRBV2	.	many	TRBJ2-3	TGTGCCAGCAGTGTACGAGGGGGGGGCACAGATACGCAGTATTTT	CASSVRGGGTDTQYF
TRBV7-2	TRBD2	.	TRBJ2-2	TGTGCCAGCAGCAGGGGGGTAGCGGGGGCTAACACCGGGGAGCTGTTTTTT	CASSRGVAGANTGELFF
TRBV6-5	.	.	TRBJ1-3	TGTGCCAGCAGTTACTCAACAAGCTCTGGAAACACCATATATTTT	CASSYSTSSGNTIYF
TRBV27	.	.	TRBJ2-1	TGTGCCAGCAGTTTATTGGGGGTCAATGAGCAGTTCTTC	CASSLLGVNEQFF
TRBV5-1	.	many	TRBJ2-4	TGCGCCAGCAGCTTGGAACCCAGGAGGGGGGACATTCAGTACTTC	CASSLEPRRGDIQYF
TRBV20-1	TRBD1	.	TRBJ1-2	TGCAGTGCTAGGAGACAGGGATATGGCTACACCTTC	CSARRQGYGYTF
TRBV12-3/TRBV12-4	.	many	TRBJ2-3	TGTGCCAGCAGTTTATTCCCTACAGATACGCAGTATTTT	CASSLFPTDTQYF
TRBV12-3/TRBV12-4	.	many	TRBJ1-2	TGTGCCAGCAGTTTCGGAGTCATGAGGGGCTATGGCTACACCTTC	CASSFGVMRGYGYTF
TRBV11-2	.	.	TRBJ2-2	TGTGCCAGCAGCCCACCGGGCACCGGGGAGCTGTTTTTT	CASSPPGTGELFF
TRBV5-1	.	many	TRBJ1-5	TGCGCCAGCAGGGGCAGGGAGGATCAGCCCCAGCATTTT	CASRGREDQPQHF